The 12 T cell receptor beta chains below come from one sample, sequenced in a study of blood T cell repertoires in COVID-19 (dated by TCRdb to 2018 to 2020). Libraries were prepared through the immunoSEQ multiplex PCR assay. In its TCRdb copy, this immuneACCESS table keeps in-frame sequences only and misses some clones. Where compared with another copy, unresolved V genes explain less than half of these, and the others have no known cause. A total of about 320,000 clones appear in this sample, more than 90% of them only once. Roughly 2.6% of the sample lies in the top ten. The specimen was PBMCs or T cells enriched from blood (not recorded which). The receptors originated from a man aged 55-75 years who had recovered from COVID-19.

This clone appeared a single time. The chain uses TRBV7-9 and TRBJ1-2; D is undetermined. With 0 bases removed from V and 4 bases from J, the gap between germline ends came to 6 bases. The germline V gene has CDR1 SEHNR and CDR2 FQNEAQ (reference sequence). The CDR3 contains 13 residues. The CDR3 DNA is TGTGCCAGCAGCTTAGCGGCCAGCTATGGCTACACCTTC. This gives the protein CASSLAASYGYTF.

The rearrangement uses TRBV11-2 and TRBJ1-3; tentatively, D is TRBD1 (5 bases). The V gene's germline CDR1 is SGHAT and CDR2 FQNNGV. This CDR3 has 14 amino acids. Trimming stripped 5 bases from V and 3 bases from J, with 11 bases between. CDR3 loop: CASSRDFLGNTIYF. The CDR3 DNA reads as TGTGCCAGCAGCCGGGACTTCCTTGGAAACACCATATATTTT.

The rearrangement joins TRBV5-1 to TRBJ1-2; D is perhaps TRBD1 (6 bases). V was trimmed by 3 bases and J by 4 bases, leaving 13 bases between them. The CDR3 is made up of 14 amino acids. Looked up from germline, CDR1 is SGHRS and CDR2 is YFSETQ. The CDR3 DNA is TGCGCCAGCAGCTCAGACAGGTACTTCTATGGCTACACCTTC. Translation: CASSSDRYFYGYTF.

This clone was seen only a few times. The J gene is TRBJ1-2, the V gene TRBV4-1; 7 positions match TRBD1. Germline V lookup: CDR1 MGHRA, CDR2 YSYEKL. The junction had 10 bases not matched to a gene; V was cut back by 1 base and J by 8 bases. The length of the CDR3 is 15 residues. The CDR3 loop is CASSQVFPAGGGYTF. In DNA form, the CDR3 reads TGCGCCAGCAGCCAAGTCTTCCCGGCAGGGGGAGGCTACACCTTC.

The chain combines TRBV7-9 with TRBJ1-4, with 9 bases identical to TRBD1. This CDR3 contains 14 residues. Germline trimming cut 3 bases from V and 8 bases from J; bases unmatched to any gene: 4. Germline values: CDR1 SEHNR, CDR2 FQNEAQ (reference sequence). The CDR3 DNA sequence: TGTGCCAGCAGCTTCGACAGGGGGGACGAAAAACTGTTTTTT. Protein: CASSFDRGDEKLFF.

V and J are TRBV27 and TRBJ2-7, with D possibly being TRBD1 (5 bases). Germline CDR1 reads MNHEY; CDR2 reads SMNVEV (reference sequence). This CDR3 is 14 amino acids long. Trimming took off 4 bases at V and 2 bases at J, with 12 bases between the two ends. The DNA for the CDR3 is TGTGCCAGCAGTTGGGCAGGGCGCCCCTACGAGCAGTACTTC. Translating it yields CASSWAGRPYEQYF.

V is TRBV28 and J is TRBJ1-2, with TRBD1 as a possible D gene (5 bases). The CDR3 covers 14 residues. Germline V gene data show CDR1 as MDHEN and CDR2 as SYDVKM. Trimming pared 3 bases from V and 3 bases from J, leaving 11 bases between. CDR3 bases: TGTGCCAGCAGTTTCTCGGGGGGAGACTATGGCTACACCTTC. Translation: CASSFSGGDYGYTF.

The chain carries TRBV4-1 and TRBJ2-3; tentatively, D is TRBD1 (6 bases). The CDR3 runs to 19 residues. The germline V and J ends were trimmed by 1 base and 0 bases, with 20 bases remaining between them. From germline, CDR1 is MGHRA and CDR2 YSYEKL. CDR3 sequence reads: CASSQVPSTGTRSTDTQYF. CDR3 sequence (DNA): TGCGCCAGCAGCCAAGTCCCCTCGACCGGGACAAGGAGCACAGATACGCAGTATTTT.

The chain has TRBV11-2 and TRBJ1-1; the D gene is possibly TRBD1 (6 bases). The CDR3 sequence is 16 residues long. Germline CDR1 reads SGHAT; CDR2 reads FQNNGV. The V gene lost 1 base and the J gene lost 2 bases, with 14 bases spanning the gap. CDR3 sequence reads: CASSLGWGQGNTEAFF. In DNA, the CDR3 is TGTGCCAGCAGCTTAGGTTGGGGGCAGGGAAACACTGAAGCTTTCTTT.

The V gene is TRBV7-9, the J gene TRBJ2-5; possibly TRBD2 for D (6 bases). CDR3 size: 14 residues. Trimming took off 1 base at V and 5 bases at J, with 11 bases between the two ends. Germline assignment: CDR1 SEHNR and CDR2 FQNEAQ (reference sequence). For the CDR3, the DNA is TGTGCCAGCAGCTTAGTCCCGGGGGTGGAGACCCAGTACTTC. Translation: CASSLVPGVETQYF. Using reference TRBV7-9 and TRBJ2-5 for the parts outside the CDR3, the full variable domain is DTGVSQNPRHKITKRGQNVTFRCDPISEHNRLYWYRQTLGQGPEFLTYFQNEAQLEKSRLLSDRFSAERPKGSFSTLEIQRTEQGDSAMYLCASSLVPGVETQYFGPGTRLLVL.

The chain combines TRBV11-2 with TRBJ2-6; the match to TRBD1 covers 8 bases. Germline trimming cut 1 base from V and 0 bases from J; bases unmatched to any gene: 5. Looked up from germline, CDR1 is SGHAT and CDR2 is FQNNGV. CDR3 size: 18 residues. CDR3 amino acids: CASSLGQGSRSGANVLTF. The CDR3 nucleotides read TGTGCCAGCAGCTTAGGACAGGGGTCCCGCTCTGGGGCCAACGTCCTGACTTTC.

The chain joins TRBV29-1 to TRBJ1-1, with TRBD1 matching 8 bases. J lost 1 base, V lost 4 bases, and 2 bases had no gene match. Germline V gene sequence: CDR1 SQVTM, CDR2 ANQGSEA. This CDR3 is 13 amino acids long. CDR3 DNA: TGCAGCGTTGGGGACAGGAGGAACACTGAAGCTTTCTTT. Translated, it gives CSVGDRRNTEAFF.